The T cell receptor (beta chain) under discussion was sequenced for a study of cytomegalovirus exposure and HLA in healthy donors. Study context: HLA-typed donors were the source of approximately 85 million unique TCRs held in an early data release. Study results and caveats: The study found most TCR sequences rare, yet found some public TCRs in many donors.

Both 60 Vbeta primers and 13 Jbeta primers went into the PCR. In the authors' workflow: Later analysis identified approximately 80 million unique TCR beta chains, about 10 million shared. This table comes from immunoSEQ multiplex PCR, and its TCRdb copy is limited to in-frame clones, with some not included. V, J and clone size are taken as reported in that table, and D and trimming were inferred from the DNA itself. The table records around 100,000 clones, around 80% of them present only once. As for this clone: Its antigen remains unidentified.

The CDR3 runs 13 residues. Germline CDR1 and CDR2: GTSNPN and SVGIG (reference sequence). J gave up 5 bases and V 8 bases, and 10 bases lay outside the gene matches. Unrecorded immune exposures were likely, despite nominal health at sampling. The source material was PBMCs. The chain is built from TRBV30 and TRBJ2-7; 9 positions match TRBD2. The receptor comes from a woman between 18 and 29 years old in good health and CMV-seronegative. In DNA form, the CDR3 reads TGTGCCGGCAGTGGCGGGAGGGCCAACGAGCAGTACTTC. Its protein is CAGSGGRANEQYF.